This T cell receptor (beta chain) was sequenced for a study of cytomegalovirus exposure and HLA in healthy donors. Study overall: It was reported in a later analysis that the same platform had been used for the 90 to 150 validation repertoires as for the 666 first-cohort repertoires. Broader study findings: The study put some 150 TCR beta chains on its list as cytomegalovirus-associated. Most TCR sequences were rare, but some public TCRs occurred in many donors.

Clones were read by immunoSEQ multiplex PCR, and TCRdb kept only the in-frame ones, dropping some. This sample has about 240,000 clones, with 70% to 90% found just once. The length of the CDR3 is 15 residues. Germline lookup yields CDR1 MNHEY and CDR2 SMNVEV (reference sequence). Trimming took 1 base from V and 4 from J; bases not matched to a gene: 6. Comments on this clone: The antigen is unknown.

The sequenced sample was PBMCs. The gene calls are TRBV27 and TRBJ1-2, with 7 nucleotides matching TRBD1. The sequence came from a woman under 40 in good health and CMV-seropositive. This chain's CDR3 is CASSLFSGTVYGYTF. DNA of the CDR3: TGTGCCAGCAGTTTATTTAGCGGGACAGTCTATGGCTACACCTTC.